This T cell receptor (beta chain) was obtained from a study of cytomegalovirus exposure and HLA in healthy donors. In the study overall: Among the approximately 400 genotyped donors, 70% to 85% were placed in the Caucasian-associated ancestry cluster. General study findings and limits: Cytomegalovirus-associated status was assigned to about 160 TCR beta chains.

As for this clone: Antigen specificity is unknown.

The germline gives CDR1 MDHEN, CDR2 SYDVKM. V lost 5 bases and J 7 bases, leaving 9 bases between the germline ends. CDR3 length equals 12 residues. Use of 60 Vbeta and 13 Jbeta primers characterized the PCR. TCRdb's copy holds only in-frame clones and misses some; the assay was immunoSEQ multiplex PCR. The sample gives about 150,000 clones, 65% to 80% of which show up once; about 7% is in the top ten. The sequence derives from a middle-aged man in good health and CMV-seropositive. The sample was PBMCs. The rearrangement joins TRBV28 to TRBJ1-5; no definite D call. The CDR3 coding sequence is TGTGCCAGCAGTCCGAGGAGGCAGCCCCAGCATTTT. This sequence encodes CASSPRRQPQHF.